The 17 T cell receptor beta chains listed next were all sequenced from one sample in a study of cytomegalovirus exposure and HLA in healthy donors. It was with 60 Vbeta and 13 Jbeta primers that the PCR ran. Data came from immunoSEQ multiplex PCR; TCRdb stores just in-frame clones and leaves some out. The table shows approximately 80,000 clones, with over 70% occurring only once. The sequenced material came from PBMCs. The receptors here all came from a man aged 30 to 39 in good health and CMV-seropositive.

The gene calls are TRBV20-1 and TRBJ2-7; D unresolved. CDR1 is DFQATT and CDR2 is SNEGSKA in the germline V gene (reference sequence). V lost 6 bases and J lost 1, with 7 bases in between. The CDR3 runs to 11 residues. CDR3 sequence reads: CSAQVSYEQYF. The CDR3 region has the DNA TGCAGTGCGCAGGTATCCTACGAGCAGTACTTC.

The chain uses TRBV29-1 and TRBJ1-5; D possibly corresponds to TRBD1 (6 bases). This CDR3 is 13 amino acids long. Germline V gives CDR1 SQVTM, CDR2 ANQGSEA. The CDR3 region is CSAGGGQNQPQHF. CDR3 nucleotide sequence: TGCAGTGCGGGGGGGGGCCAGAATCAGCCCCAGCATTTT. Full variable domain (outside the CDR3, taken from reference TRBV29-1 and TRBJ1-5): SAVISQKPSRDICQRGTSLTIQCQVDSQVTMMFWYRQQPGQSLTLIATANQGSEATYESGFVIDKFPISRPNLTFSTLTVSNMSPEDSSIYLCSAGGGQNQPQHFGDGTRLSIL.

This chain uses TRBV5-4 with TRBJ1-5; TRBD1 matches at 7 bases. Looked up from germline, CDR1 is SGHNT and CDR2 is YYREEE (reference sequence). The J segment lost 0 bases and the V segment lost 4 bases, leaving 10 bases of the junction unmatched. This CDR3 contains 17 residues. The chain's CDR3 is CASSQPPGQFSNQPQHF. Here the CDR3 DNA reads TGTGCCAGCAGCCAACCTCCGGGACAGTTTAGCAATCAGCCCCAGCATTTT.

This clone has a single count. The junction departs from the called germline gene at one end, perhaps through a read error. The chain links TRBV5-4 to TRBJ1-1; TRBD1 agrees at 8 bases. CDR1 and CDR2 (germline): SGHNT, YYREEE (reference sequence). The CDR3 is 14 amino acids. CDR3 region: CASSSRQGNPEAFF. The CDR3 coding sequence is TGTGCCAGCAGCTCACGACAGGGGAACCCTGAAGCTTTCTTT.

V is TRBV6-5 and J is TRBJ2-5; D is possibly TRBD1 (6 bases). Trimming took off 0 bases at V and 5 bases at J, with 13 bases between the two ends. CDR1 MNHEY and CDR2 SVGAGI come from the germline V gene. The CDR3 contains 15 residues. CDR3 coding DNA: TGTGCCAGCAGTTACTCAAGGGCTAGGGGGGAGACCCAGTACTTC. Amino acid sequence: CASSYSRARGETQYF.

This clone was observed a few times. CDR3 DNA sequence: TGTGCCAGCAGCTCCATGAGGTACACTGAAGCTTTCTTT. Encoded protein: CASSSMRYTEAFF. This rearrangement joins TRBV28 to TRBJ1-1; D is undetermined. The V end lost 6 bases, the J end lost 3 bases, and 11 bases lay between the germline ends. Germline V CDR1 and CDR2: MDHEN, SYDVKM. The CDR3 runs 13 residues.

V usage is TRBV7-9 and J usage is TRBJ1-4; possibly TRBD1 for D (6 bases). Trimming cost V 1 base and J 7 bases, with 10 bases left between them. The CDR3 has 14 residues. Germline CDR1 and CDR2: SEHNR and FQNEAQ (reference sequence). CDR3 bases: TGTGCCAGCAGCTTAGTCAGGGGTGGTGAAAAACTGTTTTTT. Protein sequence: CASSLVRGGEKLFF.

This clone was seen a few times. V gene TRBV18 combines with J gene TRBJ2-1; TRBD1 agrees at 8 bases. Germline CDR1 reads KGHSH; CDR2 reads LQKENI. This CDR3 has 13 amino acids. V shed 1 base and J 8 bases; nucleotides not matched to a gene: 1. CDR3 loop: CASSPQTGDEQFF. The CDR3 region has the DNA TGTGCCAGCTCACCACAGACAGGGGATGAGCAGTTCTTC. The full variable domain, completed using reference TRBV18 and TRBJ2-1, is NAGVMQNPRHLVRRRGQEARLRCSPMKGHSHVYWYRQLPEEGLKFMVYLQKENIIDESGMPKERFSAEFPKEGPSILRIQQVVRGDSAAYFCASSPQTGDEQFFGPGTRLTVL.

The chain carries TRBV6-5 and TRBJ1-1; possibly TRBD1 for D (6 bases). Germline loops: CDR1 MNHEY, CDR2 SVGAGI. This CDR3 is 14 amino acids long. V dropped 0 bases and J dropped 4 bases, with 9 bases sitting between them. CDR3: CASSYSLGGTEAFF. The CDR3, as DNA: TGTGCCAGCAGTTACTCGCTAGGGGGCACTGAAGCTTTCTTT.

This chain joins TRBV2 and TRBJ2-3, with D unclear. Germline CDR1 is SNHLY and CDR2 is FYNNEI. The CDR3 covers 13 residues. Trimming left V 4 bases short and J 4 bases short, with 9 bases between. The CDR3 DNA reads as TGTGCCAGCAGTGGGCCCTTTCCAGATACGCAGTATTTT. Encoded protein: CASSGPFPDTQYF.

This chain uses TRBV18 with TRBJ2-4; 13 bases match TRBD2. Trimming removed 3 bases from V and 3 bases from J; junction bases left unmatched: 8. The germline CDR1 and CDR2 sequences are KGHSH and LQKENI. The CDR3 spans 18 residues. CDR3 sequence (DNA): TGTGCCAGCTCACCCGGACTAGCGGGAGTCGGGGGCAAAAACATTCAGTACTTC. Protein: CASSPGLAGVGGKNIQYF.

This clone was seen a handful of times. V gene TRBV28 combines with J gene TRBJ1-2, with 10 bases that match TRBD1. CDR3 length equals 15 residues. V shed 3 bases and J 4 bases; nucleotides not matched to a gene: 5. Germline CDR1 MDHEN, CDR2 SYDVKM. The CDR3 sequence is CASSFTGTGAYGYTF. The CDR3 DNA reads as TGTGCCAGCAGTTTCACCGGGACAGGGGCCTATGGCTACACCTTC.

Here the CDR3 reads CSVGGGYEQYF. Here the CDR3 DNA reads TGCAGCGTTGGGGGGGGCTACGAGCAGTACTTC. This rearrangement joins TRBV29-1 to TRBJ2-7; 7 nucleotides align to TRBD2. Losses at the gene ends were 4 bases for V and 3 bases for J; bases not matched to a gene: 0. Germline V gene lookup returns CDR1 SQVTM and CDR2 ANQGSEA. The CDR3 covers 11 residues.

J is TRBJ1-1 and V is TRBV7-6; TRBD1 aligns across 7 bases. V lost 3 bases to trimming and J lost 10 bases; unmatched junction nucleotides: 5. This CDR3 is built from 12 residues. CDR1 is SGHVS and CDR2 is FNYEAQ in the germline V gene. CDR3 DNA sequence: TGTGCCAGCAGCTTCCTGGGACAGCCAGCTTTCTTT. Its translation: CASSFLGQPAFF.

J is TRBJ2-1 and V is TRBV27, with 9 bases fitting TRBD2. The length of the CDR3 is 15 residues. V shed 0 bases, J shed 7 bases, and the junction held 4 bases outside the gene matches. CDR1 is MNHEY and CDR2 is SMNVEV in the germline V gene (reference sequence). This chain's CDR3 is CASSLSRGGGNEQFF. CDR3 DNA sequence: TGTGCCAGCAGTTTATCGCGGGGGGGAGGTAATGAGCAGTTCTTC.

The chain links TRBV4-1 to TRBJ1-1; 10 nucleotides agree with TRBD1. V dropped 4 bases and J dropped 2; count of bases not matched to a gene: 4. Germline V gene data show CDR1 as MGHRA and CDR2 as YSYEKL. The CDR3 has 15 residues. The CDR3 reads CASSLPTGGNTEAFF. The CDR3 region has the DNA TGCGCCAGCAGCCTCCCGACAGGGGGCAACACTGAAGCTTTCTTT.

The chain joins TRBV28 to TRBJ2-5; 7 bases match TRBD1. V trimming: 6 bases; J trimming: 0 bases; junction bases outside the gene matches: 10. CDR1 is MDHEN, CDR2 SYDVKM, per germline. CDR3 size: 16 residues. CDR3 nucleotides: TGTGCCAGCAGCCCCCCCCGGGGACAGTACCAAGAGACCCAGTACTTC. Translating gives CASSPPRGQYQETQYF.